The entry below gives a single T cell receptor (beta chain) sequence along with its context. The sample holds many counts of this clonotype. Its antigen is unknown. Base qualities are not provided; no much larger clone lies one nucleotide away. The sample is drawn from a study of T cell repertoires in cytomegalovirus infection (dated by TCRdb to the late 2010s). About the full investigation: The HLA type of each donor mattered for the analysis, because public TCR beta signatures pointed to carriage of CMV infection along with the matching HLA type.

Sequenced using an Illumina HiSeq 1500. TCRdb reworked the public reads: Q25 trimming with fastp, MiXCR clone assembly, productive beta chains retained. Rows with one shared CDR3 protein collapse into an entry with the most common genes and DNA. In all, the sample holds a few hundred thousand distinct CDR3 sequences, and 15% to 20% of those were seen once. The biggest ten clones account for less than 50% of the sample. The CDR3 spans 15 residues, from the cysteine through the phenylalanine. This entry keeps only the CDR3 DNA: 45 bases, framed from base 1. Taken from the germline V gene, the CDR1 and CDR2 loops are SGHTA and FQGNSA. V lost 2 bases and J lost 3 bases; the stretch between them is 10 bases long. The paper as a whole reports these results and caveats: In both this cohort and an independent cohort of under 450 donors, the cumulative frequency of public TCR beta family members distinguished carriers of CMV infection plus the relevant HLA type. The ex vivo response was dominated by HLA-C-restricted CMV-specific TCR beta clonotypes, and the single most frequent clonotype in two of eight donors was supplied by these HLA-C-restricted clonotypes.

The material sequenced was CD8+ T cells from PBMCs. Recombination linked TRBV7-2 to TRBJ1-4, with the D gene uncertain. The clonotype was recovered from a human donor in good health (CMV status not recorded). Some clones in this sample may be carry-over from other donors' samples. Read as DNA, the sequence is TGTGCCAGCAGCTTAAATGCGATAGCTAATGAAAAACTGTTTTTT. This sequence encodes CASSLNAIANEKLFF. With the portions outside the CDR3 filled from the reference TRBV7-2 and TRBJ1-4 genes, the complete variable region becomes GAGVSQSPSNKVTEKGKDVELRCDPISGHTALYWYRQSLGQGLEFLIYFQGNSAPDKSGLPSDRFSAERTGGSVSTLTIQRTQQEDSAVYLCASSLNAIANEKLFFGSGTQLSVL.